Listed here are 24 T cell receptor beta chains from one sample, sequenced in a study of blood T cell repertoires in COVID-19. The data were produced by immunoSEQ multiplex PCR, yet TCRdb's version contains in-frame clones alone and is incomplete. The repertoire holds about 40,000 clones, with around 90% as singletons. The sequenced sample was peripheral blood. The receptor source for this set is a human donor in a cohort sampled during active COVID-19.

The CDR3 spells CASSLVKGPSYNEQFF. For the CDR3, the DNA is TGTGCCAGCAGCTTAGTGAAGGGGCCATCCTACAATGAGCAGTTCTTC. The chain has TRBV11-2 and TRBJ2-1; possible D gene TRBD1, 5 bases. V lost 1 base and J 1 base, leaving 11 bases between the germline ends. CDR1 and CDR2 (germline): SGHAT, FQNNGV. CDR3 length: 16 amino acids.

The genes are TRBV12-1 and TRBJ2-7; no DNA check was done on the table's D call, TRBD1. TRBV12-1 is a pseudogene segment. The CDR3 length is 13 residues. The CDR3 reads CASSELGDYEQYF. CDR3 sequence (DNA): TGTGCCAGCAGCGAGTTAGGGGACTACGAGCAGTACTTC.

The V gene is TRBV5-1, the J gene TRBJ1-1; 10 nucleotides agree with TRBD1. The germline CDR1 and CDR2 sequences are SGHRS and YFSETQ. J was trimmed by 6 bases and V by 3 bases; bases with no gene match: 8. The CDR3 consists of 15 residues. The DNA of the CDR3 is TGCGCCAGCAGCTCTATGACAGGGGGCCTCGCTGAAGCTTTCTTT. It codes for CASSSMTGGLAEAFF.

The J gene is TRBJ2-7, the V gene TRBV20-1; TRBD1 is a possible D gene (5 bases). The CDR3 has 14 amino acids. Between the trimmed V and J ends, which lost 3 bases and 2 bases, there was a span of 14 bases. Germline V gene data show CDR1 as DFQATT and CDR2 as SNEGSKA (reference sequence). The CDR3 here is CSASHQGRTYEQYF. In nucleotides, the CDR3 is TGCAGTGCTAGTCATCAGGGAAGGACCTACGAGCAGTACTTC.

The CDR3 nucleotides read TGTGCCAGTAGTACTCCCGAAACTGCCCGCTCCCGCAATCAGCCCCAGCATTTT. Translated: CASSTPETARSRNQPQHF. The V and J genes are TRBV19 and TRBJ1-5, with D hard to call. Germline CDR1 LNHDA, CDR2 SQIVND (reference sequence). This CDR3 contains 18 residues. Trimming stripped 4 bases from V and 2 bases from J, with 21 bases between.

The V call is TRBV6-5, the J call TRBJ1-4; tentative D call: TRBD1 (5 bases). Trimming cost V 0 bases and J 8 bases, with 7 bases left between them. CDR1 MNHEY and CDR2 SVGAGI come from the germline V gene. The CDR3 length is 13 residues. CDR3 loop: CASSYSEGEKLFF. In DNA form, the CDR3 reads TGTGCCAGCAGTTACTCGGAGGGGGAAAAACTGTTTTTT.

This chain joins TRBV5-4 and TRBJ2-7; TRBD1 matches at 9 bases. With V trimmed by 4 bases and J by 1 base, 9 bases remained unmatched. The germline gives CDR1 SGHNT, CDR2 YYREEE (reference sequence). This CDR3 comprises 16 residues. The CDR3 loop is CASSRNGDRASYEQYF. The CDR3 DNA reads TGTGCCAGCAGCCGTAACGGGGACAGGGCTTCCTACGAGCAGTACTTC.

This sequence joins TRBV18 and TRBJ1-1, with D perhaps TRBD1 (5 bases). The CDR3 runs to 13 residues. Germline V gene sequence: CDR1 KGHSH, CDR2 LQKENI. Trimming stripped 6 bases from V and 2 bases from J, with 10 bases between. The CDR3 DNA reads as TGTGCCAGCTCGCTTGACAGTAACACTGAAGCTTTCTTT. Residues: CASSLDSNTEAFF.

The chain carries TRBV10-3 and TRBJ2-3, with 8 bases aligning to TRBD2. The CDR3 is made up of 15 amino acids. The germline gives CDR1 ENHRY, CDR2 SYGVKD. The V and J ends lost 3 bases and 5 bases, in that order; junction bases with no gene match: 7. CDR3 sequence reads: CAISDPGLGQDTQYF. CDR3 sequence (DNA): TGTGCCATCAGTGACCCGGGACTAGGCCAAGATACGCAGTATTTT.

The rearrangement uses TRBV4-1 and TRBJ1-2; D not resolved. The V and J ends lost 4 bases and 1 base respectively, with 13 bases between them. CDR3 length equals 15 residues. Germline-derived CDR1 and CDR2 are MGHRA and YSYEKL. This CDR3 reads CASSPLPTINYGYTF. CDR3 DNA: TGCGCCAGCAGCCCCCTACCAACCATTAACTATGGCTACACCTTC.

The CDR3 spells CASSLAPGVANVLTF. Written as DNA, the CDR3 is TGTGCCAGCAGCTTAGCGCCCGGGGTAGCCAACGTCCTGACTTTC. The rearrangement joins TRBV7-6 to TRBJ2-6; D is possibly TRBD2 (5 bases). Germline V gene lookup returns CDR1 SGHVS and CDR2 FNYEAQ. The CDR3 is 15 amino acids. Deletions cut 0 bases from V and 7 bases from J, with 10 bases between. Using reference TRBV7-6 and TRBJ2-6 for the parts outside the CDR3, the full variable domain is GAGVSQSPRYKVTKRGQDVALRCDPISGHVSLYWYRQALGQGPEFLTYFNYEAQQDKSGLPNDRFSAERPEGSISTLTIQRTEQRDSAMYRCASSLAPGVANVLTFGAGSRLTVL.

This chain links TRBV9 with TRBJ1-4; D is unresolved. The germline CDR1 and CDR2 sequences are SGDLS and YYNGEE. This CDR3 contains 16 residues. Trimming cost V 0 bases and J 7 bases, with 16 bases left between them. Here the CDR3 DNA reads TGTGCCAGCAGCGTAGGAGGGAGGAGCGATGCTGAAAAACTGTTTTTT. Amino acids: CASSVGGRSDAEKLFF.

The CDR3 region is CASSTQTGFAPNGYTF. The CDR3 DNA follows: TGTGCCAGCAGCACACAGACAGGTTTTGCGCCAAACGGCTACACCTTC. The chain links TRBV7-8 to TRBJ1-2; D may be TRBD1 (6 bases). The germline gives CDR1 SGHVS, CDR2 FQNEAQ. The CDR3 has 16 residues. V lost 5 bases and J 8 bases, leaving 24 bases between the germline ends.

The chain uses TRBV6-5 and TRBJ2-7; 8 positions agree with TRBD1. J was trimmed by 6 bases and V by 2 bases; bases with no gene match: 3. Germline V gene lookup returns CDR1 MNHEY and CDR2 SVGAGI. The CDR3 covers 13 residues. This CDR3 reads CASSYTQGGEQYF. DNA of the CDR3: TGTGCCAGCAGTTACACACAGGGGGGCGAGCAGTACTTC.

The chain links TRBV5-4 to TRBJ1-1, with D hard to call. CDR1 SGHNT and CDR2 YYREEE come from the germline V gene (reference sequence). CDR3 length: 15 amino acids. V gave up 4 bases and J gave up 4 bases, with 17 bases separating them. The CDR3 spells CASSRNSEVGTEAFF. CDR3 DNA: TGTGCCAGCAGCCGAAATTCAGAGGTGGGCACTGAAGCTTTCTTT.

As regards this clone: Other DNA sequences in this sample translate to the same CDR3. The gene calls are TRBV18 and TRBJ2-7; D gene uncertain. This CDR3 is 12 amino acids long. Germline assignment: CDR1 KGHSH and CDR2 LQKENI. Trimming left V 5 bases short and J 1 base short, with 6 bases between. The CDR3 nucleotides read TGTGCCAGCTCATCGACTTCCTACGAGCAGTACTTC. Its protein is CASSSTSYEQYF.

The rearrangement links TRBV10-3 to TRBJ1-2; D is unresolved. The CDR3 is 15 amino acids. V lost 4 bases to trimming and J lost 0 bases, with 12 bases between them. Germline CDR1 and CDR2: ENHRY and SYGVKD. The CDR3 spells CAISVSGWANYGYTF. The CDR3 nucleotides read TGTGCCATCAGTGTCTCGGGGTGGGCTAACTATGGCTACACCTTC.

The genes are TRBV5-1 and TRBJ2-7, with 8 bases lining up with TRBD1. The CDR3 spans 16 residues. Unmatched junction bases numbered 11, after V lost 4 bases and J lost 2 bases. Germline V lookup: CDR1 SGHRS, CDR2 YFSETQ. The CDR3 region has the DNA TGCGCCAGCAGCCCGTCGTATGACAGGGGAACCTACGAGCAGTACTTC. This sequence encodes CASSPSYDRGTYEQYF.

The chain recombines TRBV10-3 with TRBJ2-5, with 8 bases fitting TRBD2. This CDR3 is built from 14 residues. The V and J ends lost 8 bases and 2 bases, in that order; junction bases with no gene match: 7. The V gene's germline CDR1 is ENHRY and CDR2 SYGVKD. This CDR3 is CAIGVAGSQETQYF. DNA of the CDR3: TGTGCCATCGGGGTAGCGGGGTCGCAAGAGACCCAGTACTTC.

The chain couples TRBV14 to TRBJ1-3, with D unresolved. V lost 0 bases to trimming and J lost 3 bases, with 9 bases between them. CDR3 size: 15 residues. From germline, CDR1 is SGHDN and CDR2 FVKESK. For the CDR3, the DNA is TGTGCCAGCAGCCAAGAACTCGCAGGTGGAAACACCATATATTTT. Its protein is CASSQELAGGNTIYF.

The chain joins TRBV2 to TRBJ1-1; D possibly corresponds to TRBD1 (6 bases). Trimming took 11 bases from V and 5 from J, leaving 18 bases between them. CDR3 size: 13 residues. CDR1 and CDR2 (germline): SNHLY, FYNNEI. CDR3 sequence reads: CAAPPSQGTEAFF. As DNA, the CDR3 is TGTGCCGCCCCCCCCAGCCAGGGGACTGAAGCTTTCTTT. The full variable domain, its missing parts supplied by reference TRBV2 and TRBJ1-1, is EPEVTQTPSHQVTQMGQEVILRCVPISNHLYFYWYRQILGQKVEFLVSFYNNEISEKSEIFDDQFSVERPDGSNFTLKIRSTKLEDSAMYFCAAPPSQGTEAFFGQGTRLTVV.

V gene TRBV19 combines with J gene TRBJ1-1; D remains ambiguous. The CDR3 length is 13 residues. V was shortened by 3 bases and J by 5 bases, with 10 bases between the two germline ends. CDR1 and CDR2 from the germline V gene are LNHDA and SQIVND (reference sequence). CDR3 region: CASSIYGETEAFF. For the CDR3, the DNA is TGTGCCAGTAGTATTTACGGGGAGACTGAAGCTTTCTTT.

The chain employs TRBV2 and TRBJ1-1, with D possibly matching TRBD1 (5 bases). V lost 6 bases and J lost 1, with 12 bases in between. The CDR3 loop spans 14 amino acids. Per the germline V gene, CDR1 is SNHLY and CDR2 is FYNNEI. CDR3 in amino acids: CASRPGGGNTEAFF. CDR3 coding DNA: TGTGCCAGCAGGCCCGGGGGTGGGAACACTGAAGCTTTCTTT.

V gene TRBV18 combines with J gene TRBJ2-6; D is unresolved. The CDR3 is 15 residues long. Germline assignment: CDR1 KGHSH and CDR2 LQKENI. The germline V and J ends were trimmed by 8 bases and 0 bases, with 11 bases remaining between them. CDR3: CASRAVSSGANVLTF. The CDR3 DNA is TGTGCCAGCCGAGCTGTTAGCTCTGGGGCCAACGTCCTGACTTTC.